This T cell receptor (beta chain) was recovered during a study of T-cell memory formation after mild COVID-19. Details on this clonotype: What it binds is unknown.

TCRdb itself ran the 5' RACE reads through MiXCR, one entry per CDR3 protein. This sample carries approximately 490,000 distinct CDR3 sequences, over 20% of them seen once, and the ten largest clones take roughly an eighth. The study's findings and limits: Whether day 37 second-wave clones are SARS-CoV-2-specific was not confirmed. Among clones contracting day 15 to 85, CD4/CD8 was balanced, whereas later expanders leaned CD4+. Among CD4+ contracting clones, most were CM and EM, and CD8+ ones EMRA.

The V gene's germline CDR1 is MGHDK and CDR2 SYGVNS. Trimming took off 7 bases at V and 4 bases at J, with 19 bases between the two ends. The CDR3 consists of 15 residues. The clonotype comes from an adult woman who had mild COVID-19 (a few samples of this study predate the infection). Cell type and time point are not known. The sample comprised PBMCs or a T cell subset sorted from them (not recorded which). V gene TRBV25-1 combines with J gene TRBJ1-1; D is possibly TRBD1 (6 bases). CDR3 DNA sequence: TGTGCCAGCATCATGACAGGTGTGATGGGCACTGAAGCTTTCTTT. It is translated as CASIMTGVMGTEAFF.